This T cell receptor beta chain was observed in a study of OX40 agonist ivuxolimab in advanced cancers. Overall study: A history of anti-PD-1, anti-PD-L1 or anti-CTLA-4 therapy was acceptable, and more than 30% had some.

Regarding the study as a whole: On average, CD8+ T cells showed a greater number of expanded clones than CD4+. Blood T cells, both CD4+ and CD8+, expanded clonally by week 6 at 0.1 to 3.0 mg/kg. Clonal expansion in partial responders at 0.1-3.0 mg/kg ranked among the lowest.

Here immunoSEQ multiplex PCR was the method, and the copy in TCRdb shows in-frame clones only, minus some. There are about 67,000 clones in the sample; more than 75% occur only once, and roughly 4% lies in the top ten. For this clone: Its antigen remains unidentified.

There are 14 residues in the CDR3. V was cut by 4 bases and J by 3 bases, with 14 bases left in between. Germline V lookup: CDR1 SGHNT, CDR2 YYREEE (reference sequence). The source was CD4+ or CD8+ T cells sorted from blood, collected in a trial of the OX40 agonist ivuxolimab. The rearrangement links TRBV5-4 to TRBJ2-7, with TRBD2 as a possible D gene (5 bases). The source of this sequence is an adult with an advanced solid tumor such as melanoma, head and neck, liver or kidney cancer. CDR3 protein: CASSPDLSHYEQYF. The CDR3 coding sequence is TGTGCCAGCAGCCCGGACTTGTCCCACTACGAGCAGTACTTC. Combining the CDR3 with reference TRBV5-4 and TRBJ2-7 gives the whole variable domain ETGVTQSPTHLIKTRGQQVTLRCSSQSGHNTVSWYQQALGQGPQFIFQYYREEENGRGNFPPRFSGLQFPNYSSELNVNALELDDSALYLCASSPDLSHYEQYFGPGTRLTVT.